The rows below give T cell receptor beta chains drawn from one sample of a study of T cell clonotyping in hematopoietic cell transplantation. Using immunoSEQ multiplex PCR, the repertoire was profiled, and TCRdb retains in-frame clones only, with some absent. In the table there are about 9,500 clones, 90% to 95% of which are singletons. The sequencing used PBMCs, collected 100 days after allogeneic stem cell transplant. These receptors all stem from a male patient in his fifties who had an allogeneic stem cell transplant from a related donor, so T cells may come from the graft donor. Some clones in this sample may be carry-over from other donors' samples. Both conserved end residues are part of each CDR3. Fields, in order: J gene, V gene, clone size, D gene, CDR3 protein, CDR3 DNA. The D gene is left open where the match is weak. Rows may omit the clone size; those that give it use once, few, many or a size class.

j_gene: TRBJ2-2; v_gene: TRBV5-6; abundance: .; d_gene: TRBD2; CDR3aa: CASSSLGLAGVTNTGELFF; CDR3nt: TGTGCCAGCAGCTCTCTAGGCCTAGCGGGGGTCACGAACACCGGGGAGCTGTTTTTT
j_gene: TRBJ2-7; v_gene: TRBV6-1; abundance: .; d_gene: TRBD2; CDR3aa: CASVESGGSPYEQYF; CDR3nt: TGTGCCAGCGTTGAAAGCGGGGGGAGCCCCTACGAGCAGTACTTC
j_gene: TRBJ2-7; v_gene: TRBV14; abundance: once; d_gene: .; CDR3aa: CASSPTSYEQYF; CDR3nt: TGTGCCAGCAGCCCGACTAGCTACGAGCAGTACTTC
j_gene: TRBJ1-2; v_gene: TRBV28; abundance: .; d_gene: .; CDR3aa: CASTEGIYGYTF; CDR3nt: TGTGCCAGCACTGAGGGCATCTATGGCTACACCTTC
j_gene: TRBJ2-2; v_gene: TRBV27; abundance: .; d_gene: .; CDR3aa: CASSLTGYTGELFF; CDR3nt: TGTGCCAGCAGTTTAACAGGGTACACCGGGGAGCTGTTTTTT
j_gene: TRBJ2-7; v_gene: TRBV5-1; abundance: .; d_gene: TRBD2; CDR3aa: CASSWEGTRAAEQYF; CDR3nt: TGCGCCAGCAGCTGGGAGGGGACTAGAGCCGCCGAGCAGTACTTC
j_gene: TRBJ1-2; v_gene: TRBV4-3; abundance: .; d_gene: TRBD1; CDR3aa: CASSQGGQGVRGYTF; CDR3nt: TGCGCCAGCAGCCAAGGGGGACAGGGGGTACGAGGCTACACCTTC
j_gene: TRBJ1-1; v_gene: TRBV19; abundance: .; d_gene: .; CDR3aa: CASSIPLDTEAFF; CDR3nt: TGTGCCAGTAGTATTCCTCTGGACACTGAAGCTTTCTTT
j_gene: TRBJ2-7; v_gene: TRBV7-9; abundance: .; d_gene: .; CDR3aa: CASSSRGSGSSYEQYF; CDR3nt: TGTGCCAGCAGCTCCCGTGGGAGCGGCAGCTCCTACGAGCAGTACTTC
j_gene: TRBJ1-2; v_gene: TRBV11-1; abundance: .; d_gene: TRBD1; CDR3aa: CASSPGQTNYGYTF; CDR3nt: TGTGCCAGCAGCCCGGGACAGACGAACTATGGCTACACCTTC
j_gene: TRBJ1-5; v_gene: TRBV6-5; abundance: .; d_gene: TRBD1; CDR3aa: CASSQGAAQPQHF; CDR3nt: TGTGCCAGCAGCCAGGGGGCAGCGCAGCCCCAGCATTTT
j_gene: TRBJ1-5; v_gene: TRBV4-1; abundance: .; d_gene: TRBD1; CDR3aa: CASSHHQGGDQPQHF; CDR3nt: TGCGCCAGCAGCCATCACCAGGGGGGAGATCAGCCCCAGCATTTT
j_gene: TRBJ2-2; v_gene: TRBV11-1; abundance: few; d_gene: .; CDR3aa: CASSLVLSGELFF; CDR3nt: TGTGCCAGCAGCTTAGTTCTCTCCGGGGAGCTGTTTTTT
j_gene: TRBJ1-2; v_gene: TRBV6-5; abundance: .; d_gene: TRBD1; CDR3aa: CASSPGGQVYGYTF; CDR3nt: TGTGCCAGCAGCCCCGGAGGACAGGTCTATGGCTACACCTTC
j_gene: TRBJ2-7; v_gene: TRBV14; abundance: once; d_gene: .; CDR3aa: CASSFVGGGGGEQYF; CDR3nt: TGTGCCAGCAGCTTTGTGGGGGGAGGAGGCGGCGAGCAGTACTTC
j_gene: TRBJ2-5; v_gene: TRBV18; abundance: .; d_gene: .; CDR3aa: CASSPPTAAGETQYF; CDR3nt: TGTGCCAGCTCACCACCGACAGCGGCTGGAGAGACCCAGTACTTC
j_gene: TRBJ2-2; v_gene: TRBV5-6; abundance: .; d_gene: .; CDR3aa: CASSFVGDSHTGELFF; CDR3nt: TGTGCCAGCAGCTTCGTGGGGGACTCCCACACCGGGGAGCTGTTTTTT
j_gene: TRBJ1-5; v_gene: TRBV6-1; abundance: .; d_gene: .; CDR3aa: CASSPTGFSNQPQHF; CDR3nt: TGTGCCAGCAGTCCTACAGGGTTTAGCAATCAGCCCCAGCATTTT
j_gene: TRBJ1-2; v_gene: TRBV4-1; abundance: .; d_gene: TRBD1; CDR3aa: CASSQSSPGQGAGGYTF; CDR3nt: TGCGCCAGCAGCCAAAGTTCGCCGGGACAGGGGGCTGGTGGCTACACCTTC
j_gene: TRBJ2-3; v_gene: TRBV19; abundance: .; d_gene: TRBD2; CDR3aa: CASSTRLGTSGATDTQYF; CDR3nt: TGTGCCAGTAGTACCAGGCTCGGGACTAGCGGGGCCACAGATACGCAGTATTTT